The entry that follows covers one TCR beta chain sequence. What it binds is unknown. Primers used in a second PCR of roughly 7 to 11 cycles were a sample-barcoded 5' primer and a J-beta primer mix. Using its own MiXCR run on the 5' RACE reads, TCRdb lists one record per CDR3 protein. This sample carries around 1,000,000 distinct CDR3 sequences, 20% to 25% of them seen once, and the ten largest clones take around 0.75%. The data derive from a study of blood T cells in healthy people across ages. On the study more broadly: The capture of about one barcoded beta molecule per two T cells was achieved by template switching.

Study findings and constraints: TCR beta diversity, measured per million T cells, fell in a roughly linear way with age. Higher diversity, along with more naive CD4+ cells, distinguished long-lived donors from aged donors.

Germline-derived CDR1 and CDR2 are LGHNA and YSLEER. CDR3 length: 15 amino acids. The V end was cut by 0 bases, the J end by 2 bases, with 9 bases between. This sample also appeared in a second study, on T cells of mothers and their children. That investigation notes: Related pairs of mothers and children showed slightly higher, non-significant overlap versus unrelated pairs.

The clonotype was recovered from a girl aged 2-10 years in good health. The sequenced sample consisted of blood. The chain recombines TRBV4-3 with TRBJ2-3, with no clear D. This chain's CDR3 is CASSQDGPITDTQYF. DNA for the CDR3: TGCGCCAGCAGCCAAGACGGGCCCATCACAGATACGCAGTATTTT.